The T cell receptor beta chain under discussion was sequenced for a study of blood T cells in healthy people across ages. Regarding the study as a whole: More naive CD4+ cells and higher diversity were found in long-lived than in aged donors.

Turning to this clonotype: Its target is unknown.

Next came a second PCR, run for about 7 to 12 cycles, which used a sample-barcoded 5' primer along with a J-beta primer mix. Each cDNA molecule was tagged by a template-switch adaptor that had 12 random nucleotides. TCRdb passed the 5' RACE reads through MiXCR, listing each CDR3 protein once. The profile covers 790,000 or so distinct CDR3 sequences, with 35% to 50% appearing a single time and roughly 20% taken by the ten largest. The germline gives CDR1 ENHRY, CDR2 SYGVKD. This CDR3 contains 16 residues. The junction had 2 bases not matched to a gene; V was cut back by 0 bases and J by 7 bases. This sequence joins TRBV10-3 and TRBJ2-1, with 14 bases matching TRBD2. The source material was blood. This TCR derives from a man at least 80 years old in good health. CDR3 sequence reads: CAISESGTSGSNEQFF. CDR3 nucleotides: TGTGCCATCAGTGAGTCCGGGACTAGCGGGAGTAATGAGCAGTTCTTC.